The entry that follows covers one T cell receptor beta chain sequence. Its target antigen remains unknown. No base quality values were provided; no much bigger clone lies one nucleotide off. Collaborating institutions collected whole blood in K2EDTA tubes following their own protocols. For TCRbeta analysis, collaborators shipped samples in one of three forms: frozen whole blood, isolated PBMCs, or DNA extracted from either of those sample types. TCRbeta CDR3 regions were amplified from genomic DNA using the immunoSEQ Assay, a bias-controlled multiplex PCR. As for how the authors treated the data: The number of nucleated cells in each sample was estimated by amplification of reference gene primers within the assay. Sequence reads were collapsed and filtered to measure the absolute abundance of every unique TCRbeta CDR3 rearrangement. Productive Simpson clonality was computed per sample as the square root of Simpson's diversity index over productive rearrangements. Held by TCRdb, this immuneACCESS table contains in-frame sequences only and omits some clones. Under half of the omission traces to an unresolved V gene where checked; the cause of the rest is unknown. V and J calls and clone size are copied from that table; D and trimming were computed from the DNA. This sample gives about 260,000 clones in total; 80% to 90% of them show up just once. The ten biggest clones cover approximately 2% of the sample.

This sample was included in a study of blood T cell repertoires in COVID-19 (dated by TCRdb to 2018 to 2020). Study-wide context: Samples from collaborators originated in the United States, Italy and Spain and spanned both the acute and convalescent phases of COVID-19. A de-identified subject ID, COVID-19 status, age in years and sex were almost always included in the sample metadata. Where available, HLA class I and class II types were taken from metadata supplied by the sample provider and were not determined by assay-based typing. The repertoires were made available in a free public database intended to serve as a resource for research on the immune response to SARS-CoV-2. The dataset comprised deeply sampled blood TCRbeta repertoires from subjects exposed to, actively infected with, or recovered from COVID-19. The material from the prospective study consisted of cDNA or gDNA derived from T cells, B-cell-depleted T cells, or PBMCs. The samples were drawn from two sources: the first 160 participants of the ongoing ImmuneRACE study, and 1,254 subjects contributed by 6 global collaborators.

The germline V gene supplies CDR1 SGHVS and CDR2 FNYEAQ. The germline ends are 7 bases apart after V is trimmed by 0 bases and J by 10 bases. Reading from cysteine to phenylalanine, the CDR3 counts 12 amino acids. Only the CDR3 DNA is retained, 36 bases long and in frame from the first base. What the study reported, not specific to this receptor: The amount of clinical and demographic metadata varied by source and participant and was provided uncurated.

The sequence was obtained from a man younger than 40 with active or convalescent COVID-19. Sequencing was done on a sample of peripheral blood. The V and J genes are TRBV7-6 and TRBJ2-1; no D gene can be assigned with confidence. The CDR3 in this case is CASSLAPGEQFF. The bases read TGTGCCAGCAGCTTAGCCCCCGGGGAGCAGTTCTTC. The CDR3 plus the reference TRBV7-6 and TRBJ2-1 genes for the other parts give the full variable domain: GAGVSQSPRYKVTKRGQDVALRCDPISGHVSLYWYRQALGQGPEFLTYFNYEAQQDKSGLPNDRFSAERPEGSISTLTIQRTEQRDSAMYRCASSLAPGEQFFGPGTRLTVL.